What follows describes a single TCR beta chain. Amplification of TCR beta CDR3 regions used RNA transcripts. In the first round, RT-PCR was carried out with HTBI primers, and a multiplex PCR formed the second round. Each CDR3 protein is one row after TCRdb ran MiXCR on the multiplex PCR reads. The profile shows hundreds of thousands of distinct CDR3 sequences, 22% of them singletons. The data were taken from a study of Graves' ophthalmopathy and Graves' hyperthyroidism. About the research overall: The blood sample was drawn at first diagnosis and before any treatment.

Looked up from germline, CDR1 is DFQATT and CDR2 is SNEGSKA (reference sequence). V lost 4 bases and J 2 bases, leaving 18 bases between the germline ends. The CDR3 spans 15 residues. Hyperthyroidism qualified as stable when ophthalmopathy did not develop within 18 months of follow-up. Clinical symptoms, serum thyroxine, TRAb, thyroid ultrasound and orbital computed tomography were relied on for diagnosis. The rearrangement joins TRBV20-1 to TRBJ2-7; maybe TRBD2 (5 bases). The specimen was peripheral blood. This sequence originates from a young woman with stable Graves' hyperthyroidism. Some clones in this sample may be carry-over from other donors' samples. CDR3 residues: CSATIPGSLAYEQYF. Here the CDR3 DNA reads TGCAGTGCTACCATCCCGGGATCCTTAGCCTACGAGCAGTACTTC.